These 22 T cell receptor beta chains were all obtained from the same sample, sequenced in a study of cytomegalovirus exposure and HLA in healthy donors. PCR was performed using 60 Vbeta and 13 Jbeta primers. The table came from immunoSEQ multiplex PCR; TCRdb's copy has only in-frame clones and leaves some out. Here the sample spans about 120,000 clones, 55% to 75% being singletons. The source material was PBMCs. The source of these receptors is a woman in her thirties or forties in good health and CMV-seropositive.

This clone has a single count. This chain uses TRBV29-1 with TRBJ2-1; 10 bases fit TRBD2. Germline V CDR1 and CDR2: SQVTM, ANQGSEA. CDR3 length: 14 residues. The J segment lost 6 bases and the V segment lost 5 bases, leaving 7 bases of the junction unmatched. Written as DNA, the CDR3 is TGCAGCGTTACGTCCAGCGGGAGGGCCAATGAGCAGTTCTTC. This codes for CSVTSSGRANEQFF.

This chain connects TRBV19 to TRBJ1-5; the D gene is possibly TRBD1 (6 bases). Germline lookup yields CDR1 LNHDA and CDR2 SQIVND (reference sequence). The CDR3 is 13 amino acids. Trimming removed 2 bases from V and 6 bases from J, with 8 bases in between. CDR3 region: CASSIRGAQPQHF. The CDR3 DNA is TGTGCCAGTAGTATACGGGGGGCTCAGCCCCAGCATTTT. The entire variable domain, with the rest obtained from reference TRBV19 and TRBJ1-5, is as follows: DGGITQSPKYLFRKEGQNVTLSCEQNLNHDAMYWYRQDPGQGLRLIYYSQIVNDFQKGDIAEGYSVSREKKESFPLTVTSAQKNPTAFYLCASSIRGAQPQHFGDGTRLSIL.

The chain joins TRBV6-5 to TRBJ1-1; D is undetermined. The CDR3 runs to 11 residues. Deletions cut 2 bases from V and 7 bases from J, with 5 bases between. Germline values: CDR1 MNHEY, CDR2 SVGAGI. CDR3 sequence: CASSYAGEAFF. CDR3 coding DNA: TGTGCCAGCAGTTACGCGGGTGAAGCTTTCTTT.

The genes are TRBV9 and TRBJ2-3; D might be TRBD2 (5 bases). Germline assignment: CDR1 SGDLS and CDR2 YYNGEE. V shed 0 bases and J shed 3 bases, with 11 bases lying between them. The length of the CDR3 is 15 residues. The CDR3 DNA sequence: TGTGCCAGCAGCGTAGTAGAGGGTCGGACAGATACGCAGTATTTT. It specifies CASSVVEGRTDTQYF.

The rearrangement joins TRBV2 to TRBJ1-1, with TRBD1 as a possible D gene (5 bases). Germline lookup yields CDR1 SNHLY and CDR2 FYNNEI. With 2 bases removed from V and 10 bases from J, the gap between germline ends came to 17 bases. This CDR3 has 14 amino acids. The CDR3 protein is CASSETLGGRGAFF. The DNA of the CDR3 is TGTGCCAGCAGTGAAACACTGGGGGGAAGGGGAGCTTTCTTT.

The chain is built from TRBV6-5 and TRBJ2-7; 8 nucleotides align to TRBD1. Germline V gene sequence: CDR1 MNHEY, CDR2 SVGAGI. The J segment lost 4 bases and the V segment lost 6 bases, leaving 8 bases of the junction unmatched. The CDR3 has 14 residues. The CDR3 loop is CASSLNRGAYEQYF. The CDR3 nucleotides read TGTGCCAGCAGCCTCAACAGGGGGGCGTACGAGCAGTACTTC.

The genes are TRBV30 and TRBJ2-3; D gene uncertain. Germline V CDR1 and CDR2: GTSNPN, SVGIG (reference sequence). CDR3 length equals 11 residues. V gave up 2 bases and J gave up 4 bases, with 4 bases separating them. In nucleotides, the CDR3 is TGTGCCTGGAGTAAGCCAGATACGCAGTATTTT. This sequence encodes CAWSKPDTQYF. Full variable domain (rest looked up from reference TRBV30 and TRBJ2-3): SQTIHQWPATLVQPVGSPLSLECTVEGTSNPNLYWYRQAAGRGLQLLFYSVGIGQISSEVPQNLSASRPQDRQFILSSKKLLLSDSGFYLCAWSKPDTQYFGPGTRLTVL.

The chain joins TRBV10-3 to TRBJ2-5; the D gene is possibly TRBD1 (5 bases). The CDR3 has 14 residues. Trimming shortened V by 4 bases and J by 5 bases, and 14 bases separated the two germline ends. Germline CDR1 ENHRY, CDR2 SYGVKD. CDR3 residues: CAISGAAGWETQYF. The CDR3 nucleotides are TGTGCCATCAGTGGTGCGGCAGGGTGGGAGACCCAGTACTTC.

The chain has TRBV5-1 and TRBJ2-5; TRBD1 matches 10 bases. This CDR3 is built from 16 residues. With V trimmed by 4 bases and J by 3 bases, 9 bases remained unmatched. CDR1 is SGHRS, CDR2 YFSETQ, per germline. The CDR3 DNA follows: TGCGCCAGCAGCCTAGGGGACAGGGGTGGGGAAGAGACCCAGTACTTC. Protein product: CASSLGDRGGEETQYF.

V is TRBV28 and J is TRBJ2-3; a weak D match, TRBD2 (7 bases). The germline CDR1 and CDR2 sequences are MDHEN and SYDVKM. This CDR3 is built from 14 residues. V lost 5 bases and J 4 bases, leaving 13 bases between the germline ends. CDR3 DNA sequence: TGTGCCAGCAGTCAAGGGGGGGAGTCAGATACGCAGTATTTT. Translation gives CASSQGGESDTQYF.

CDR3 DNA: TGTGCCAGCAGTTTTTTGAGCGGGGGTTACAATGAGCAGTTCTTC. Amino acid sequence: CASSFLSGGYNEQFF. J is TRBJ2-1 and V is TRBV28; TRBD2 matches at 8 bases. CDR1 and CDR2 (germline): MDHEN, SYDVKM. V shed 3 bases and J 4 bases; nucleotides not matched to a gene: 5. CDR3 size: 15 residues.

The V call is TRBV2, the J call TRBJ2-2; 9 bases align to TRBD1. The CDR3 length is 14 residues. After removal of 6 bases from V and 1 base from J, the junction contained 0 bases not matched to a gene. CDR1 is SNHLY and CDR2 is FYNNEI in the germline V gene. The CDR3 DNA sequence: TGTGCCAGCAGGGGACAGGGGAACACCGGGGAGCTGTTTTTT. Protein: CASRGQGNTGELFF. Full variable domain (outside the CDR3, taken from reference TRBV2 and TRBJ2-2): EPEVTQTPSHQVTQMGQEVILRCVPISNHLYFYWYRQILGQKVEFLVSFYNNEISEKSEIFDDQFSVERPDGSNFTLKIRSTKLEDSAMYFCASRGQGNTGELFFGEGSRLTVL.

This clone was observed once. CDR3 sequence: CASSQDSRYTYEQYF. The CDR3 nucleotides are TGTGCCAGCAGCCAAGATTCCAGATATACCTACGAGCAGTACTTC. The chain carries TRBV14 and TRBJ2-7, with D uncertain. V was pared by 0 bases and J by 2 bases, with 11 bases between. CDR3 length equals 15 residues. Germline CDR1 is SGHDN and CDR2 is FVKESK.

The rearrangement joins TRBV11-2 to TRBJ2-7; 12 bases are shared with TRBD1. Germline loops: CDR1 SGHAT, CDR2 FQNNGV. J gave up 9 bases and V 5 bases, and 8 bases lay outside the gene matches. There are 14 residues in the CDR3. DNA for the CDR3: TGTGCCAGCAGCCCAGGGACAGGGGGCGCTGGGCAGTACTTC. Amino acid sequence: CASSPGTGGAGQYF.

The V gene is TRBV9, the J gene TRBJ2-5; perhaps TRBD1 as D (5 bases). This CDR3 has 13 amino acids. The V gene's germline CDR1 is SGDLS and CDR2 YYNGEE. Trimming pared 7 bases from V and 5 bases from J, leaving 15 bases between. The CDR3 bases are TGTGCCAGCGGCCTTGAGGACACGGAGACCCAGTACTTC. This encodes CASGLEDTETQYF.

The sample holds a few counts of this clone. This chain links TRBV6-4 with TRBJ2-2, with TRBD2 matching over 10 bases. Germline V gives CDR1 MRHNA, CDR2 SNTAGT. The CDR3 has 16 amino acids. The V gene end was trimmed by 0 bases and the J gene end by 4 bases; junction bases not matched to a gene: 2. In DNA form, the CDR3 reads TGTGCCAGCAGTGACTCTGAGCGGGAGGGCACCGGGGAGCTGTTTTTT. It yields the protein CASSDSEREGTGELFF.

The J gene is TRBJ1-2, the V gene TRBV7-9; D remains ambiguous. The length of the CDR3 is 11 residues. Germline V CDR1 and CDR2: SEHNR, FQNEAQ (reference sequence). V lost 5 bases and J lost 6, with 7 bases in between. CDR3 nucleotide sequence: TGTGCCAGCAGCCCCCCGGATGGCTACACCTTC. Its protein product is CASSPPDGYTF.

The rearrangement joins TRBV7-2 to TRBJ1-3, with a possible D match to TRBD1 (5 bases). The CDR3 covers 14 residues. Trimming took 5 bases from V and 1 from J, leaving 9 bases between them. Germline V gene data show CDR1 as SGHTA and CDR2 as FQGNSA. CDR3 sequence: CASSHQGSGNTIYF. The CDR3 DNA reads as TGTGCCAGCAGCCATCAGGGATCTGGAAACACCATATATTTT.

The chain couples TRBV19 to TRBJ2-1; weak D call: TRBD1 (5 bases). Germline-derived CDR1 and CDR2 are LNHDA and SQIVND (reference sequence). The CDR3 is made up of 12 amino acids. V was trimmed by 6 bases and J by 5 bases, leaving 8 bases between them. Here the CDR3 reads CASSQQDNEQFF. The CDR3 nucleotides are TGTGCCAGTAGCCAACAGGACAATGAGCAGTTCTTC.

The rearrangement links TRBV11-2 to TRBJ2-3; D may be TRBD2 (6 bases). Germline V gene lookup returns CDR1 SGHAT and CDR2 FQNNGV. The length of the CDR3 is 16 residues. V lost 4 bases and J lost 0, with 14 bases in between. In DNA, the CDR3 is TGTGCCAGCAGCTCTGTAGCGGACTATAGCACAGATACGCAGTATTTT. This gives the protein CASSSVADYSTDTQYF.

Only a few counts were recorded for this clone. The V gene is TRBV18, the J gene TRBJ2-1, with 10 bases matching TRBD1. The junction had 9 bases not matched to a gene; V was cut back by 3 bases and J by 7 bases. This CDR3 contains 16 residues. Germline assignment: CDR1 KGHSH and CDR2 LQKENI. The CDR3 nucleotides read TGTGCCAGCTCACCGGTGGGGACAGGGGACCTAAATGAGCAGTTCTTC. It yields the protein CASSPVGTGDLNEQFF.

V and J are TRBV7-9 and TRBJ1-2, with TRBD1 matching over 8 bases. Germline CDR1 reads SEHNR; CDR2 reads FQNEAQ (reference sequence). This CDR3 region has 13 residues. The V segment lost 10 bases and the J segment 6 bases; nucleotides outside the gene matches: 10. CDR3 in DNA: TGTGCCATTCCCCCCGACAGGGGCCATGGCTACACCTTC. As protein: CAIPPDRGHGYTF.